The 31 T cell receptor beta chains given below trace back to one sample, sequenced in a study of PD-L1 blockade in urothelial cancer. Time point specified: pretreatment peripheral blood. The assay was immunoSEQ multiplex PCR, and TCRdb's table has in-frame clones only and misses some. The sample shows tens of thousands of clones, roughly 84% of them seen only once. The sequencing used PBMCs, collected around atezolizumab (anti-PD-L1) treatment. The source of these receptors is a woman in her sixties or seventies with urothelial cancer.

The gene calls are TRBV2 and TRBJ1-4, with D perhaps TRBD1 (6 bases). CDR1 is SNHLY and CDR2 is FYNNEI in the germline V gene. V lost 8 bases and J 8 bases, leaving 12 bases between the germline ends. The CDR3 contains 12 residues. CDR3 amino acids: CASCVRGEKLFF. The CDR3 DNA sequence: TGTGCCAGCTGTGTAAGGGGGGAAAAACTGTTTTTT. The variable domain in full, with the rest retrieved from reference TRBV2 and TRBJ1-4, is EPEVTQTPSHQVTQMGQEVILRCVPISNHLYFYWYRQILGQKVEFLVSFYNNEISEKSEIFDDQFSVERPDGSNFTLKIRSTKLEDSAMYFCASCVRGEKLFFGSGTQLSVL.

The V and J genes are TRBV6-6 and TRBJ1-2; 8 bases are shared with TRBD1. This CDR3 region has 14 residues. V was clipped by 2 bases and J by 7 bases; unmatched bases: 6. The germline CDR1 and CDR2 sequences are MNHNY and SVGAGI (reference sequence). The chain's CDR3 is CASSYDTGGSGYTF. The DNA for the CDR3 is TGTGCCAGCAGTTACGATACAGGGGGAAGTGGCTACACCTTC.

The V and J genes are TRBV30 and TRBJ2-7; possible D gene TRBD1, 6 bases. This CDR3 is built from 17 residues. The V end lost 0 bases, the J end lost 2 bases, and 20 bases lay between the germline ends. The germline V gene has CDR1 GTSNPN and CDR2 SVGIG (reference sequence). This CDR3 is CAWSVPTTTGLAYEQYF. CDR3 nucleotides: TGTGCCTGGAGTGTACCTACGACGACAGGTTTAGCCTACGAGCAGTACTTC. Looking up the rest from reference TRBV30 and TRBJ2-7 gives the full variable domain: SQTIHQWPATLVQPVGSPLSLECTVEGTSNPNLYWYRQAAGRGLQLLFYSVGIGQISSEVPQNLSASRPQDRQFILSSKKLLLSDSGFYLCAWSVPTTTGLAYEQYFGPGTRLTVT.

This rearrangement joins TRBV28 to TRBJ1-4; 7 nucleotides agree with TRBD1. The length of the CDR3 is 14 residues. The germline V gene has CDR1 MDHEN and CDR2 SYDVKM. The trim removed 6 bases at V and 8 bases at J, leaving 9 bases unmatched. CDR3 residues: CASRPRQGGEKLFF. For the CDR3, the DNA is TGTGCCAGCAGGCCGCGACAGGGAGGAGAAAAACTGTTTTTT.

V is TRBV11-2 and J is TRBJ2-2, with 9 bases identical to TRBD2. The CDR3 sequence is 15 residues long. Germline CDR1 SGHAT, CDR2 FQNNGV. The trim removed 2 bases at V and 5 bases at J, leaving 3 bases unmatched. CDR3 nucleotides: TGTGCCAGCAGCTTATTTACTAGCGGGACCGGGGAGCTGTTTTTT. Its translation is CASSLFTSGTGELFF.

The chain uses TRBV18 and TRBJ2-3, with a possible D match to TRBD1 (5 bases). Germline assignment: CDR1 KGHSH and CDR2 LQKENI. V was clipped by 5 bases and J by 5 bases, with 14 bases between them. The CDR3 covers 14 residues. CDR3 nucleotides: TGTGCCAGCTCAGGGGATTGGGGCCAAGATACGCAGTATTTT. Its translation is CASSGDWGQDTQYF.

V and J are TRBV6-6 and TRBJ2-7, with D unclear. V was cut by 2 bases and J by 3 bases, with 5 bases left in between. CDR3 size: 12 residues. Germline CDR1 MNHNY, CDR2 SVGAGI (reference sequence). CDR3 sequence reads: CASSYSRYEQYF. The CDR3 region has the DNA TGTGCCAGCAGTTACAGCCGCTACGAGCAGTACTTC.

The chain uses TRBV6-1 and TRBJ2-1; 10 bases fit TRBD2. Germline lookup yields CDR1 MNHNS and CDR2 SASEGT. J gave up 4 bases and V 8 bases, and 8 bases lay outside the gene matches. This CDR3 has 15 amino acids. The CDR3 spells CASLETSGLYNEQFF. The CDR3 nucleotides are TGTGCCAGCCTCGAGACTAGCGGGCTTTACAATGAGCAGTTCTTC.

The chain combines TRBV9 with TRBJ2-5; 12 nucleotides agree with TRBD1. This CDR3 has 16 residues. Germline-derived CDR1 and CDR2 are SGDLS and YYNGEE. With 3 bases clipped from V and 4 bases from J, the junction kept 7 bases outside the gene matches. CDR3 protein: CASSASGTGGRETQYF. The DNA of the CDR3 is TGTGCCAGCAGCGCCTCCGGGACAGGGGGCCGAGAGACCCAGTACTTC.

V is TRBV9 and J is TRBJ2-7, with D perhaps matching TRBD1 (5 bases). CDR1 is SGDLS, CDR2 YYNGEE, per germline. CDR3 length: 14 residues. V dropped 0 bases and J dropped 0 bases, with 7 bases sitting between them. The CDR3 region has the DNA TGTGCCAGCAGCGTAGCCAGGGACTCCTACGAGCAGTACTTC. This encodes CASSVARDSYEQYF.

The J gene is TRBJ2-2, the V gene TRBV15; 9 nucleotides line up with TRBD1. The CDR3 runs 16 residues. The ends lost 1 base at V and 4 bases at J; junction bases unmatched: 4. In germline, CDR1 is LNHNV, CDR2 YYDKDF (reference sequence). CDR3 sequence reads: CATSRGGTGPTGELFF. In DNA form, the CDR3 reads TGTGCCACCAGCAGAGGAGGGACAGGGCCCACCGGGGAGCTGTTTTTT.

The CDR3 DNA reads as TGTGCCAGCAGCCCTCGGGAAGCGGGGGCCACCGGGGAGCTGTTTTTT. This gives the protein CASSPREAGATGELFF. J is TRBJ2-2 and V is TRBV7-6, with 8 bases lining up with TRBD2. This CDR3 has 16 amino acids. Looked up from germline, CDR1 is SGHVS and CDR2 is FNYEAQ. V trimming: 5 bases; J trimming: 4 bases; junction bases outside the gene matches: 9.

The DNA of the CDR3 is TGTGCCAGCAGTGGACCTTCGACAGGGAAAGGTTATGGCTACACCTTC. This sequence encodes CASSGPSTGKGYGYTF. The chain recombines TRBV2 with TRBJ1-2; 7 bases align to TRBD1. The CDR3 is 16 residues long. Germline V lookup: CDR1 SNHLY, CDR2 FYNNEI. V lost 4 bases to trimming and J lost 5 bases; unmatched junction nucleotides: 13.

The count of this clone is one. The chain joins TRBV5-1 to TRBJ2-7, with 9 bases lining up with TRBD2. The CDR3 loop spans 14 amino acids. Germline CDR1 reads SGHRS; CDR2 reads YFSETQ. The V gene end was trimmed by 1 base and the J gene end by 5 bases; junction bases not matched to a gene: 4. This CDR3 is CASSLRGLADEQYF. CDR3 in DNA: TGCGCCAGCAGCTTGAGGGGACTAGCTGACGAGCAGTACTTC.

The CDR3: CAISGGQSYEQYF. In DNA, the CDR3 is TGTGCCATCAGTGGGGGACAATCCTACGAGCAGTACTTC. The chain is built from TRBV10-3 and TRBJ2-7; D might be TRBD1 (6 bases). Per the germline V gene, CDR1 is ENHRY and CDR2 is SYGVKD. Trimming removed 4 bases from V and 1 base from J, with 8 bases in between. The CDR3 has 13 residues.

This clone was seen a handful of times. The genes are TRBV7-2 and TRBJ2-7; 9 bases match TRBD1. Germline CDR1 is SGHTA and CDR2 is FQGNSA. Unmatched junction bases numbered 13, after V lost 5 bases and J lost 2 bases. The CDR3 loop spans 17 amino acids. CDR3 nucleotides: TGTGCCAGCAGCGATCGGAAGGGACAGGGTACCCCCTACGAGCAGTACTTC. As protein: CASSDRKGQGTPYEQYF.

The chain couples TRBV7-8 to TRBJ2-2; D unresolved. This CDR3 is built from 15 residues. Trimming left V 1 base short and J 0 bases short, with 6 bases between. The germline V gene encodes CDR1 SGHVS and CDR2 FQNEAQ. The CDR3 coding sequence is TGTGCCAGCAGCTTAGAACTCTCGAACACCGGGGAGCTGTTTTTT. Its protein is CASSLELSNTGELFF.

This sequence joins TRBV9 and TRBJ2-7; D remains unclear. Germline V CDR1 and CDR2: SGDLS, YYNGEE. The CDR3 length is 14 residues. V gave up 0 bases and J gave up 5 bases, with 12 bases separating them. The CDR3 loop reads CASSVATSGDEQYF. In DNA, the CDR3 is TGTGCCAGCAGCGTAGCTACATCCGGAGACGAGCAGTACTTC. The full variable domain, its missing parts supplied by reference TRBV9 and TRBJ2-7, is DSGVTQTPKHLITATGQRVTLRCSPRSGDLSVYWYQQSLDQGLQFLIQYYNGEERAKGNILERFSAQQFPDLHSELNLSSLELGDSALYFCASSVATSGDEQYFGPGTRLTVT.

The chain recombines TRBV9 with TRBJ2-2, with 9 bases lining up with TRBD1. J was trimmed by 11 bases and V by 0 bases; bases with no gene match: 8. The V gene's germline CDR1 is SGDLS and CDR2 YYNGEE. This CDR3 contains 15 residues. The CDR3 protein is CASSVGDRDYGELFF. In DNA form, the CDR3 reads TGTGCCAGCAGCGTAGGGGACAGGGATTACGGCGAGCTGTTTTTT.

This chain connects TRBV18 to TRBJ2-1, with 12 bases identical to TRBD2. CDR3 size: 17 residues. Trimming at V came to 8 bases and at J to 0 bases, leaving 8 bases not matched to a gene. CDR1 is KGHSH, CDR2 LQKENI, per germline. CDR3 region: CASRTSGAQSSYNEQFF. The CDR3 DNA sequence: TGTGCCAGCCGGACTAGCGGGGCTCAGAGCTCCTACAATGAGCAGTTCTTC.

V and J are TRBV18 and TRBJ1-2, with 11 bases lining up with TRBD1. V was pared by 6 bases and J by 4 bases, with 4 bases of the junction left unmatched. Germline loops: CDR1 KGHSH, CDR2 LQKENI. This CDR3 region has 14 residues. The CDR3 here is CASSPGTGGYGYTF. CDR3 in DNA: TGTGCCAGCTCTCCCGGGACAGGGGGCTATGGCTACACCTTC.

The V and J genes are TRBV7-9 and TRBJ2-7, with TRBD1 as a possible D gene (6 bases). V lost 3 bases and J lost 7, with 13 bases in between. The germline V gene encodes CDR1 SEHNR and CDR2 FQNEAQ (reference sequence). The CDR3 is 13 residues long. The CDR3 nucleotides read TGTGCCAGCAGCTTCCACAGGGTAGGGGAGCAGTACTTC. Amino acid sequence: CASSFHRVGEQYF.

CDR3 sequence: CAWSVRQGGSPLHF. CDR3 bases: TGTGCCTGGAGTGTACGACAGGGAGGTTCACCCCTCCACTTT. The chain links TRBV30 to TRBJ1-6; 7 bases align to TRBD1. From germline, CDR1 is GTSNPN and CDR2 SVGIG (reference sequence). Trimming removed 0 bases from V and 9 bases from J; junction bases left unmatched: 5. The CDR3 length is 14 residues.

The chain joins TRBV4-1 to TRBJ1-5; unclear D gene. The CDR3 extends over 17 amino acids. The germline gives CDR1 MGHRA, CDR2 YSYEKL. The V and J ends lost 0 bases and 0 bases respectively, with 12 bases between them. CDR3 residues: CASSQDGGPYSNQPQHF. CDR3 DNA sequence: TGCGCCAGCAGCCAAGACGGAGGGCCTTATAGCAATCAGCCCCAGCATTTT.

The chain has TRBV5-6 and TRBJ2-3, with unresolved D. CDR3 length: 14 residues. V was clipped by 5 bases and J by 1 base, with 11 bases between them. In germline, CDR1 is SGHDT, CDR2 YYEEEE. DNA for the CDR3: TGTGCCAGCAGTTTGTTGACTGGCACAGATACGCAGTATTTT. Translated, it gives CASSLLTGTDTQYF.

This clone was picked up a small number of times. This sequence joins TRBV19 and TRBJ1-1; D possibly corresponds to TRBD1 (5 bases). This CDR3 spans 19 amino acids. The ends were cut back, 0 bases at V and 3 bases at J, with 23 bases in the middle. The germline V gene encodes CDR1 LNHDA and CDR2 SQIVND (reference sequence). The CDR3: CASSIDGRRWAKGDTEAFF. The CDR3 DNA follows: TGTGCCAGTAGTATAGATGGAAGGCGCTGGGCGAAAGGGGACACTGAAGCTTTCTTT.

The DNA for the CDR3 is TGTGCCAGCAGCGTAGATTTGAGTGCCGAAGGAAACACCATATATTTT. It codes for CASSVDLSAEGNTIYF. The J gene is TRBJ1-3, the V gene TRBV9; D call uncertain. V lost 0 bases and J 4 bases, leaving 14 bases between the germline ends. This CDR3 has 16 amino acids. Per germline, CDR1 SGDLS and CDR2 YYNGEE.

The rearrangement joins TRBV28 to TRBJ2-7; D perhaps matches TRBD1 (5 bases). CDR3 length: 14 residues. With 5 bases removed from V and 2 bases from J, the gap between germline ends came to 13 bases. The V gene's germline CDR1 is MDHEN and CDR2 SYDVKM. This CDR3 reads CASSPQLGAYEQYF. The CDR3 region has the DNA TGTGCCAGCAGTCCGCAGCTAGGGGCCTACGAGCAGTACTTC.

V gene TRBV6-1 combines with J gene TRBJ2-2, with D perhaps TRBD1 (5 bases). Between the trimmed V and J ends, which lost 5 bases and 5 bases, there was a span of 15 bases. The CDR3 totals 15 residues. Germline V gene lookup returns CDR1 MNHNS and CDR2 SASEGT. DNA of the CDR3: TGTGCCAGCAGTCGAGACAGAGCTTATACCGGGGAGCTGTTTTTT. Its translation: CASSRDRAYTGELFF.

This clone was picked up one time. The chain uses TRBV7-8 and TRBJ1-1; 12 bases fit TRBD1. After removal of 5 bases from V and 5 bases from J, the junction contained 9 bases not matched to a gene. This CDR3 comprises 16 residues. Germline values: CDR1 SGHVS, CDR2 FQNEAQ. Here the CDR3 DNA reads TGTGCCAGCAGCCGGGGGGACAGGGGGCGCCGGACTGAAGCTTTCTTT. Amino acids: CASSRGDRGRRTEAFF.

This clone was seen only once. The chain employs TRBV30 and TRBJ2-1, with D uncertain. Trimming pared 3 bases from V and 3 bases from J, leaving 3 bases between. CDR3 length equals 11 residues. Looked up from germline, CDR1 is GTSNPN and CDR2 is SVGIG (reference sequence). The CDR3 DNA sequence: TGTGCCTGGAGCGGCTACAATGAGCAGTTCTTC. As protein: CAWSGYNEQFF.